Included here is one T cell receptor (beta chain) sequence, with context. The CDR3 is 14 amino acids. Germline CDR1 and CDR2: MDHEN and SYDVKM. Trimming stripped 8 bases from V and 0 bases from J, with 14 bases between. Patients aged 18 to 65 with hyperthyroidism were newly diagnosed, with duration under 2 months. These data belong to a study of T cells in Graves' hyperthyroidism and ophthalmopathy. Study information: Prior to any treatment, at the point of initial diagnosis, peripheral blood was collected.

From RNA transcripts, TCR beta CDR3 regions were amplified. The TCR CDR3 first-round RT-PCR relied on the HTBI primer set. One entry per CDR3 protein, called by TCRdb with MiXCR from the multiplex PCR reads. The sample consists of around 690,000 distinct CDR3 sequences, 17% of them appearing once. This chain uses TRBV28 with TRBJ2-7; unclear D gene. The TCR was taken from a man aged 50-59 years with Graves' hyperthyroidism. Material for sequencing was blood. CDR3 in DNA: TGTGCCAGCGGATCCCGCCACGGCTCCTACGAGCAGTACTTC. It is translated as CASGSRHGSYEQYF.